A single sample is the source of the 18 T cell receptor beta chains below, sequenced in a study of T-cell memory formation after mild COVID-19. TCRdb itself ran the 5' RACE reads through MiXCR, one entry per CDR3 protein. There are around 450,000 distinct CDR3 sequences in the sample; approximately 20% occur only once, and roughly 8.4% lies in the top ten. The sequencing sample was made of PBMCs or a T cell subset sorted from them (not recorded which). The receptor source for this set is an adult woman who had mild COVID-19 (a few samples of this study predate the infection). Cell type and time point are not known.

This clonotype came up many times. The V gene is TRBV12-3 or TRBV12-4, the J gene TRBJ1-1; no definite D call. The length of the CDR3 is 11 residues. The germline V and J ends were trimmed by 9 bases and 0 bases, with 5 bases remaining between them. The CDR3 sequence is CASRLNTEAFF. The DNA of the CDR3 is TGTGCCAGTCGGTTGAACACTGAAGCTTTCTTT.

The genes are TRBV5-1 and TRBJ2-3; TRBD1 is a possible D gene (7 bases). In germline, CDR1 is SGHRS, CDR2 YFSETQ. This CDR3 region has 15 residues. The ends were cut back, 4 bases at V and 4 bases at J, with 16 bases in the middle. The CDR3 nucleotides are TGCGCCAGCAGCCCCCCAGGGGGGCCTCCAGATACGCAGTATTTT. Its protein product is CASSPPGGPPDTQYF.

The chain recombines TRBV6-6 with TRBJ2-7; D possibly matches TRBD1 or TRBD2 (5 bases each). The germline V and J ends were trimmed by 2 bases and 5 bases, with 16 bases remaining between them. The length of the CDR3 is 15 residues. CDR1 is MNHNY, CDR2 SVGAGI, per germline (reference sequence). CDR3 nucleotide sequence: TGTGCCAGCAGTTACGGGGGTCCCTCCTACAACGAGCAGTACTTC. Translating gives CASSYGGPSYNEQYF.

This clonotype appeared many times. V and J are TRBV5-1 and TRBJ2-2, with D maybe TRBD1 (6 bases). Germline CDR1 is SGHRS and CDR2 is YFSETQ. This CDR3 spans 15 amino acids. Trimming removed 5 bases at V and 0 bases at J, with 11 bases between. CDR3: CASRPGTPNTGELFF. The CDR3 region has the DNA TGCGCCAGCAGACCCGGGACACCGAACACCGGGGAGCTGTTTTTT. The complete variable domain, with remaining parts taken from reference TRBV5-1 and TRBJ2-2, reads KAGVTQTPRYLIKTRGQQVTLSCSPISGHRSVSWYQQTPGQGLQFLFEYFSETQRNKGNFPGRFSGRQFSNSRSEMNVSTLELGDSALYLCASRPGTPNTGELFFGEGSRLTVL.

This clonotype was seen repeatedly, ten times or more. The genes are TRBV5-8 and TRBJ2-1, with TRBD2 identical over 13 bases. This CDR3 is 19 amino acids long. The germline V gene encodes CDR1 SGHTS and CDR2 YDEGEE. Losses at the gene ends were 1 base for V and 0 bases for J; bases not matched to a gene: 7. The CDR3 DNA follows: TGTGCCAGCAGCTTGCGTACTAGCGGGGGGGCCTTCTCCTACAATGAGCAGTTCTTC. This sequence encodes CASSLRTSGGAFSYNEQFF.

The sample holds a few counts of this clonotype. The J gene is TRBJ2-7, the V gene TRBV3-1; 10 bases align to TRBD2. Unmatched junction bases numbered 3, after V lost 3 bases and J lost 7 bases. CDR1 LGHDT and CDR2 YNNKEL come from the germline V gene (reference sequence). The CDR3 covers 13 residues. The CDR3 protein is CASSQEAGGEQYF. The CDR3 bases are TGTGCCAGCAGCCAGGAAGCGGGAGGGGAGCAGTACTTC.

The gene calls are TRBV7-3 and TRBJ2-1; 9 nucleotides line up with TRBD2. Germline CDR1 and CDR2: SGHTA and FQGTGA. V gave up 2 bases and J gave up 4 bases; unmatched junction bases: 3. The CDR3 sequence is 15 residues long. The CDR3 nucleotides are TGTGCCAGCAGCTTATCACTAGCGGGTTACAATGAGCAGTTCTTC. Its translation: CASSLSLAGYNEQFF.

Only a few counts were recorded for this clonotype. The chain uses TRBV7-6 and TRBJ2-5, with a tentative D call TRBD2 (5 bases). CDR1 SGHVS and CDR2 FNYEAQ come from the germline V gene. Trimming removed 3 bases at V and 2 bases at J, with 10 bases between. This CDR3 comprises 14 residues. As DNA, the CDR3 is TGTGCCAGCAGCTTTGGACTGGTACAAGAGACCCAGTACTTC. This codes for CASSFGLVQETQYF.

The CDR3 coding sequence is TGTGCCACCAGCAGAGATCCTGTACAGGGGAAGAAGGCTGAAGCTTTCTTT. Translated: CATSRDPVQGKKAEAFF. The chain couples TRBV15 to TRBJ1-1, with TRBD1 matching over 7 bases. V lost 0 bases to trimming and J lost 6 bases; unmatched junction nucleotides: 13. This CDR3 contains 17 residues. Per germline, CDR1 LNHNV and CDR2 YYDKDF (reference sequence).

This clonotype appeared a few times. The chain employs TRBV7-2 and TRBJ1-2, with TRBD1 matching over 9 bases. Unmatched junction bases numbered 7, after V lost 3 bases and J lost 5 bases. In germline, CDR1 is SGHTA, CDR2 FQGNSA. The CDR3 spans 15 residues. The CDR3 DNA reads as TGTGCCAGCAGCTTGATACAGGGGGCGGGTTATGGCTACACCTTC. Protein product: CASSLIQGAGYGYTF.

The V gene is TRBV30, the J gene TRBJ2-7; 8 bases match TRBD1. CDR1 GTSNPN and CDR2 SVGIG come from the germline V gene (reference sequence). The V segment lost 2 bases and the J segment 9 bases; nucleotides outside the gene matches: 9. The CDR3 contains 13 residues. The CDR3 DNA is TGTGCCTGGAGTCCGGGACAGGTTAACGTGCAGTACTTC. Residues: CAWSPGQVNVQYF. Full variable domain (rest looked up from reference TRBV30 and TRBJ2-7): SQTIHQWPATLVQPVGSPLSLECTVEGTSNPNLYWYRQAAGRGLQLLFYSVGIGQISSEVPQNLSASRPQDRQFILSSKKLLLSDSGFYLCAWSPGQVNVQYFGPGTRLTVT.

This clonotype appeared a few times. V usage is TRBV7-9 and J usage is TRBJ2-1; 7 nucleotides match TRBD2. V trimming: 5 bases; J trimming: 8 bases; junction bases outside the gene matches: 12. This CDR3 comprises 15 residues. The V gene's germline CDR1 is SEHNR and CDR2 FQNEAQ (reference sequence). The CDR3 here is CASSGGGEFVDEQFF. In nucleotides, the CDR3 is TGTGCCAGCAGCGGGGGGGGAGAATTCGTCGATGAGCAGTTCTTC. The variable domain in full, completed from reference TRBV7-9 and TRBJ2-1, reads DTGVSQNPRHKITKRGQNVTFRCDPISEHNRLYWYRQTLGQGPEFLTYFQNEAQLEKSRLLSDRFSAERPKGSFSTLEIQRTEQGDSAMYLCASSGGGEFVDEQFFGPGTRLTVL.

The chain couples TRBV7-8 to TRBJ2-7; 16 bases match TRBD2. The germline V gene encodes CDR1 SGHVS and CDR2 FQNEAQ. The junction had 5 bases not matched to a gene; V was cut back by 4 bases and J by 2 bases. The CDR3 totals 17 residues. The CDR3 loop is CASSSAGLAGGTYEQYF. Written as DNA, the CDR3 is TGTGCCAGCAGCTCAGCGGGACTAGCGGGGGGGACCTACGAGCAGTACTTC.

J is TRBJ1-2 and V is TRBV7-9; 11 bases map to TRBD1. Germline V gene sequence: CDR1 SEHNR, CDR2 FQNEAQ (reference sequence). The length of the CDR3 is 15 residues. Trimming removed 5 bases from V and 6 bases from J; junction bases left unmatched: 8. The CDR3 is CASSPRDRGFDGYTF. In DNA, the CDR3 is TGTGCCAGCAGCCCCCGGGACAGGGGGTTTGATGGCTACACCTTC.

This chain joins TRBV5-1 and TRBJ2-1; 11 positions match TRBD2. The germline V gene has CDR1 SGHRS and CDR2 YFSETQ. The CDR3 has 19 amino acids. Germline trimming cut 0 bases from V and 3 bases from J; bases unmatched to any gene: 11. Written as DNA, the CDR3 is TGCGCCAGCAGCTTGGGGTTAGGTGGGACTAGCGGTGTCTACAATGAGCAGTTCTTC. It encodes CASSLGLGGTSGVYNEQFF.

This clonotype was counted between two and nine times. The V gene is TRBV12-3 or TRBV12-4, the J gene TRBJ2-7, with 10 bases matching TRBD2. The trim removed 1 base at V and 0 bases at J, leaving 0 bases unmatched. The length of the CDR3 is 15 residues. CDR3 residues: CASSLVAGGSYEQYF. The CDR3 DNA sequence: TGTGCCAGCAGTTTAGTAGCGGGAGGCTCCTACGAGCAGTACTTC.

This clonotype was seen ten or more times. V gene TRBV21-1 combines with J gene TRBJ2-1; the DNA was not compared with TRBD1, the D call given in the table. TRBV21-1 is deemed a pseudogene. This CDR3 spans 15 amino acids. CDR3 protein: CASSNPGQNNNEQFF. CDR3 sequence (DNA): TGTGCCAGCAGCAACCCCGGACAGAACAACAATGAGCAGTTCTTC.

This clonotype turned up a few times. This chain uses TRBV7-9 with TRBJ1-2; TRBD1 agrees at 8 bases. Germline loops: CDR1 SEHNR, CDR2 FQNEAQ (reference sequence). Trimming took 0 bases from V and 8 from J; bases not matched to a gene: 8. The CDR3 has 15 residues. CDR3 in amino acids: CASSLASGTGEGYTF. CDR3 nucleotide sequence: TGTGCCAGCAGCTTAGCTTCCGGGACAGGAGAAGGCTACACCTTC. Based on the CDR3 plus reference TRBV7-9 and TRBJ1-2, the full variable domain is DTGVSQNPRHKITKRGQNVTFRCDPISEHNRLYWYRQTLGQGPEFLTYFQNEAQLEKSRLLSDRFSAERPKGSFSTLEIQRTEQGDSAMYLCASSLASGTGEGYTFGSGTRLTVV.